The text below deals with one T cell receptor beta chain. This CDR3 contains 15 residues. Germline CDR1 and CDR2: LGHNA and YSLEER. The J segment lost 3 bases and the V segment lost 3 bases, leaving 4 bases of the junction unmatched. Generated by immunoSEQ multiplex PCR, the TCRdb table keeps only in-frame clones and is missing some. The table includes around 50,000 clones, less than 85% detected once. This entry comes from a study of blood T cell repertoires in COVID-19. The gene calls are TRBV4-3 and TRBJ2-7; 11 bases are a match to TRBD1. The origin of this receptor is a human donor in a cohort sampled during active COVID-19. Sequencing was performed on peripheral blood. DNA of the CDR3: TGCGCCAGCAGCCATACCGGGACAGGGGGCTACGAGCAGTACTTC. It is translated as CASSHTGTGGYEQYF.